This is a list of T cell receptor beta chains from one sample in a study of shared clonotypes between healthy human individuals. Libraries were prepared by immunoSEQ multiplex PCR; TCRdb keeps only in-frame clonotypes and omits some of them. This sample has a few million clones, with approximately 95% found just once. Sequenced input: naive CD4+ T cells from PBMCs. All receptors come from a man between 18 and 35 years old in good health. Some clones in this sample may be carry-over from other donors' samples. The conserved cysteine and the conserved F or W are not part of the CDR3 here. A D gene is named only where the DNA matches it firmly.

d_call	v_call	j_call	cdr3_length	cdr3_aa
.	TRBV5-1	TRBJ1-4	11	ASSGGANEKLF
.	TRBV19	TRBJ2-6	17	ASLPRSQGVSPGANVLT
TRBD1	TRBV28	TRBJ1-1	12	ASTTGQGNTEAF
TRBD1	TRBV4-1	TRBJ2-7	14	ASSQPSRDRGGEQY
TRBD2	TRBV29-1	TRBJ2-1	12	SALAGGTYNEQF
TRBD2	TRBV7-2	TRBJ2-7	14	ASSLAGSGRSGEQY
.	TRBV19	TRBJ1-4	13	ASSSSSAANEKLF
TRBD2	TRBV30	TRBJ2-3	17	AWSIWLAGHRFHTDTQY
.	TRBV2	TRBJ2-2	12	ASSRTTNTGELF
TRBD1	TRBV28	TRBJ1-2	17	ASSKKWAGQALANYGYT
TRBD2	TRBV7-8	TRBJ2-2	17	ASSPRGTSGGRYTGELF
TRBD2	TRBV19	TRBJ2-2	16	ASSIDGPLAGVGGELF
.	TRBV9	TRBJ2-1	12	ASSVDPIYNEQF
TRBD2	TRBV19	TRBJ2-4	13	ASSSLAVAKNIQY
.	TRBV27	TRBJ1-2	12	ASSPKPASYGYT
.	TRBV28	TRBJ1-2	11	ASRLPADYGYT
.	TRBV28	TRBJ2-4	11	ASSTVAKNIQY
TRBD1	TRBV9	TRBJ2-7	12	ASSLGQGAYEQY
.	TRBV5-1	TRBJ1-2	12	ASSLDLGHYGYT
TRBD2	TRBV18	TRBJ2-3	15	ASSPAALAGTTDTQY